This T cell receptor beta chain was observed in a study of sequential checkpoint blockade in melanoma. Treatment given: randomized to nivolumab then ipilimumab (arm A) or the reverse (arm B). The CDR3 totals 14 residues. Trimming removed 4 bases at V and 3 bases at J, with 11 bases between. Germline V gene lookup returns CDR1 SGHNT and CDR2 YENEEA. This clone rates as medium-sized. Assay used: immunoSEQ multiplex PCR; TCRdb lists only in-frame clones, some missing. Among about 2,100 clones listed, 20% were seen once. V gene TRBV11-3 combines with J gene TRBJ2-3; unclear D gene. The clonotype was recovered from a human donor with melanoma. The specimen was tumor tissue (inferred from file names), collected from a patient given nivolumab and ipilimumab in sequence. This CDR3 reads CASSSLGSTDTQYF. In DNA form, the CDR3 reads TGTGCCAGCAGCTCCCTCGGTTCAACAGATACGCAGTATTTT.